This T cell receptor (beta chain) was profiled in a study of T cell changes during pregnancy in multiple sclerosis. Sequenced by immunoSEQ multiplex PCR; TCRdb stores in-frame clones only, minus some. This table has around 86,000 clones, 85% to 95% appearing once. CDR3 size: 15 residues. Germline V lookup: CDR1 SGHTA, CDR2 FQGNSA. V dropped 3 bases and J dropped 5; count of bases not matched to a gene: 6. The sample in question was peripheral blood, obtained in the first trimester of pregnancy. V gene TRBV7-2 combines with J gene TRBJ1-1; TRBD1 agrees at 10 bases. The TCR comes from a female donor with multiple sclerosis, enrolled in a pregnancy study. The CDR3 protein is CASSLTGGAGTEAFF. The CDR3 DNA sequence: TGTGCCAGCAGCTTGACAGGGGGCGCCGGAACTGAAGCTTTCTTT.